This paragraph reports one T cell receptor (beta chain). Its matching antigen is unknown. From its re-call of the 5' RACE reads, TCRdb lists each CDR3 protein once, without DNA. Its listing shows about 460,000 distinct CDR3 sequences. This sample is part of a study of T cells expressing NK-cell markers. Study at large: Sorted CD3+CD56-NKG2C+, CD3+CD56+NKG2C- and CD3+CD56+NKG2C+ T cells were the source of the TCR beta repertoires.

Germline-derived CDR1 and CDR2 are SQVTM and ANQGSEA. This CDR3 spans 17 amino acids. Study-wide findings and caveats: Dominant NKG2C+ clonotypes accounted for 1.0-7.0% of CD8+ T cells in a handful of donors.

This receptor was obtained from a woman between 45 and 60 years old in good health. The chain uses TRBV29-1 and TRBJ1-1; TCRdb outputs TRBD1, but without DNA this stays unchecked. The sequencing input was blood T cells: a sorted CD56 or NKG2C T cell subset, CD4+ or CD8+ T cells, or bulk PBMC T cells (not recorded which). CDR3 sequence: CSARRDRGRTSNTEAFF. Supplemented by reference TRBV29-1 and TRBJ1-1, the full variable domain reads SAVISQKPSRDICQRGTSLTIQCQVDSQVTMMFWYRQQPGQSLTLIATANQGSEATYESGFVIDKFPISRPNLTFSTLTVSNMSPEDSSIYLCSARRDRGRTSNTEAFFGQGTRLTVV.